A selection of T cell receptor beta chains follows, all from one sample in a study of human versus mouse CDR3 diversity and MHC coevolution. TCRdb's copy holds only in-frame clones and misses some; the assay was immunoSEQ multiplex PCR. The sample holds around 77,000 clones; 85% to 95% are singletons and the top ten take around 0.15%. Input material: naive CD4+ T cells from blood. The receptors originated from a person between 25 and 70 years old in good health. CDR3s include the opening cysteine and the closing phenylalanine or tryptophan. A D gene is named only where the DNA matches it firmly. Expanded clones get a size class; other rows say once, few or many, or leave the size out.

j_call: TRBJ1-1; v_call: TRBV2; d_call: .; clone_size: .; cdr3_aa: CASSVTGEAEAFF; cdr3_nt: TGTGCCAGCAGTGTAACAGGTGAGGCTGAAGCTTTCTTT
j_call: TRBJ1-2; v_call: TRBV6-1; d_call: .; clone_size: .; cdr3_aa: CASISPLRGYYGYTF; cdr3_nt: TGTGCCAGCATCTCCCCTTTGCGGGGGTACTATGGCTACACCTTC
j_call: TRBJ2-1; v_call: TRBV19; d_call: .; clone_size: .; cdr3_aa: CASSTSNEQFF; cdr3_nt: TGTGCCAGTAGCACTTCCAATGAGCAGTTCTTC
j_call: TRBJ1-1; v_call: TRBV5-1; d_call: TRBD1; clone_size: .; cdr3_aa: CASSHGQGSEAFF; cdr3_nt: TGCGCCAGCAGCCACGGACAGGGCTCTGAAGCTTTCTTT
j_call: TRBJ1-6; v_call: TRBV27; d_call: .; clone_size: .; cdr3_aa: CASSSGPSPLHF; cdr3_nt: TGTGCCAGCAGTTCAGGGCCCTCACCCCTCCACTTT
j_call: TRBJ2-1; v_call: TRBV7-6; d_call: .; clone_size: .; cdr3_aa: CASSLQTAEVNNEQFF; cdr3_nt: TGTGCCAGCAGCTTACAGACAGCCGAGGTGAACAATGAGCAGTTCTTC
j_call: TRBJ2-5; v_call: TRBV18; d_call: .; clone_size: .; cdr3_aa: CASSPPAEQTQYF; cdr3_nt: TGTGCCAGCTCACCCCCGGCGGAGCAGACCCAGTACTTC
j_call: TRBJ1-1; v_call: TRBV10-2; d_call: TRBD1; clone_size: .; cdr3_aa: CASRQGTTEAFF; cdr3_nt: TGCGCCAGCAGACAGGGGACCACTGAAGCTTTCTTT
j_call: TRBJ2-7; v_call: TRBV6-1; d_call: TRBD2; clone_size: once; cdr3_aa: CASSGASSGRAYEQYF; cdr3_nt: TGTGCCAGCAGTGGTGCCTCTAGCGGGAGGGCCTACGAGCAGTACTTC
j_call: TRBJ1-5; v_call: TRBV19; d_call: TRBD1; clone_size: .; cdr3_aa: CASGQSSLSPQHF; cdr3_nt: TGTGCCTCGGGACAGTCGTCACTCAGCCCCCAGCATTTT
j_call: TRBJ2-7; v_call: TRBV18; d_call: TRBD1; clone_size: .; cdr3_aa: CASSPLGTGPYEQYF; cdr3_nt: TGTGCCAGCTCACCTCTCGGGACAGGGCCTTACGAGCAGTACTTC
j_call: TRBJ1-3; v_call: TRBV19; d_call: TRBD1; clone_size: .; cdr3_aa: CASSIGIGQGAAGNTIYF; cdr3_nt: TGTGCCAGTAGTATAGGCATCGGACAGGGGGCAGCAGGAAACACCATATATTTT
j_call: TRBJ2-2; v_call: TRBV2; d_call: .; clone_size: once; cdr3_aa: CASRGRSSNTGELFF; cdr3_nt: TGTGCCAGCAGGGGGCGGTCTTCGAACACCGGGGAGCTGTTTTTT
j_call: TRBJ1-5; v_call: TRBV28; d_call: .; clone_size: .; cdr3_aa: CASTNSGRSNQPQHF; cdr3_nt: TGTGCCAGCACAAATTCAGGGAGGAGCAATCAGCCCCAGCATTTT
j_call: TRBJ2-1; v_call: TRBV19; d_call: .; clone_size: .; cdr3_aa: CASSTGWGPYNEQFF; cdr3_nt: TGTGCCAGTAGCACCGGTTGGGGGCCCTACAATGAGCAGTTCTTC